Described below is a single TCR beta chain sequence and its context. Antigen specificity is unknown. The V and J ends lost 6 bases and 3 bases, in that order; junction bases with no gene match: 6. The CDR3 contains 14 residues. Germline CDR1 MRHNA, CDR2 SNTAGT. The data originate from a study of lymphopenia after photon versus proton radiotherapy. Study results and caveats: A bigger post-nadir fall in TCR diversity correlated inversely with survival time in deceased patients. Authors raise, but do not show, better survival with proton therapy.

Assay: immunoSEQ multiplex PCR; the TCRdb copy retains only in-frame clones and omits some. The data show approximately 170,000 clones, with approximately 91% seen just once and around 4.5% held by the top ten. The rearrangement links TRBV6-4 to TRBJ2-3, with TRBD2 matching over 7 bases. Material: peripheral blood, obtained from a patient treated with photon-based radiotherapy. The origin of this receptor is a man aged 50 to 59 with gastric cancer. The CDR3, as DNA: TGTGCCAGCAGGGGGAACGGGAGGACAGATACGCAGTATTTT. This translates into CASRGNGRTDTQYF.